This TCR beta chain derives from a study of blood T cells in healthy people across ages. General study results and limits: Strongly correlated with naive T cell percentage was TCR beta diversity. Unknown donor CMV status possibly confounded expanded clonotype changes.

Concerning this clonotype: The antigen is undetermined.

The donors, healthy Caucasians from Russia, were aged about 6 to 95. CDR3 length: 15 residues. The V end lost 0 bases, the J end lost 13 bases, and 16 bases lay between the germline ends. Germline V gives CDR1 SNHLY, CDR2 FYNNEI. Primers used in a second PCR of about 7 to 11 cycles were a sample-barcoded 5' primer and a J-beta primer mix. The authors tagged each cDNA molecule using a template-switch adaptor with 12 random nucleotides. One entry per CDR3 protein results from TCRdb running MiXCR on the 5' RACE reads. The sample records some 900,000 distinct CDR3 sequences, about 48% being singletons. The chain combines TRBV2 with TRBJ1-6; tentatively, D is TRBD1 (6 bases). The origin of this receptor is a man aged 30 to 45 in good health. The sequenced sample was blood. The CDR3 coding sequence is TGTGCCAGCAGTGAAGCGGTTGGACAGAGGGCCCCCCTCCACTTT. Translated, it gives CASSEAVGQRAPLHF.